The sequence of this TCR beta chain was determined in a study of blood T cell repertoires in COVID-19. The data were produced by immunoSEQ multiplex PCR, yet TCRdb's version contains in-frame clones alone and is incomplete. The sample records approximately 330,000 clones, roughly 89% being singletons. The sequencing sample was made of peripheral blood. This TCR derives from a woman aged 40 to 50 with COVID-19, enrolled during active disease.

The CDR3 reads CASSPGQGFNQPQHF. CDR3 nucleotide sequence: TGTGCCAGCAGCCCGGGACAGGGTTTCAATCAGCCCCAGCATTTT. The V and J genes are TRBV28 and TRBJ1-5, with 9 bases lining up with TRBD1. The V segment lost 6 bases and the J segment 3 bases; nucleotides outside the gene matches: 6. There are 15 residues in the CDR3. Germline CDR1 and CDR2: MDHEN and SYDVKM. The variable domain in full, completed from reference TRBV28 and TRBJ1-5, reads DVKVTQSSRYLVKRTGEKVFLECVQDMDHENMFWYRQDPGLGLRLIYFSYDVKMKEKGDIPEGYSVSREKKERFSLILESASTNQTSMYLCASSPGQGFNQPQHFGDGTRLSIL.